This T cell receptor (beta chain) was recorded in a study of T cell repertoires in cytomegalovirus infection. On the study more broadly: Indicated by public TCR beta signatures were CMV infection and matching HLA type. Notes on the study in general: Using cumulative public TCR beta family frequency, the authors identified those who carried CMV together with the relevant HLA. Clonotype analysis showed dominance of the ex vivo response by HLA-C-restricted CMV-specific TCR beta clonotypes.

The CDR3 spans 16 residues. V was shortened by 5 bases and J by 0 bases, with 14 bases between the two germline ends. Germline-derived CDR1 and CDR2 are SEHNR and FQNEAQ (reference sequence). This clonotype has more than one count but fewer than ten. The antigen remains undetermined. MiXCR, applied by TCRdb to the reads, yields one record per CDR3 protein. The sample consists of around 900,000 distinct CDR3 sequences, roughly 30% of them appearing once. The source was cultured CD8+ T cells from PBMCs, collected from culture after CMV antigen stimulation. The receptor comes from a human donor in good health (CMV status not recorded). Some clones in this sample may be carry-over from other donors' samples. V usage is TRBV7-9 and J usage is TRBJ1-3; the D is unclear. CDR3 DNA: TGTGCCAGCAGCGACCCCTTATATAGCTCTGGAAACACCATATATTTT. Translated: CASSDPLYSSGNTIYF.